One sample yielded the 29 T cell receptor beta chains listed below, sequenced in a study of PD-1 blockade in classical Hodgkin lymphoma (TCRdb year 2020). The library was made by the immunoSEQ multiplex PCR assay. TCRdb provides this immuneACCESS table in a form limited to in-frame rearrangements. Some clones are lacking; in checked studies, under half of them reflect an unresolved V gene, and why the rest are absent is not known. The sample profile shows thousands of clones; around 76% of them were found once. The ten largest clones take up 8.1% of the sample. The time point tag for this specimen amounts to: newly diagnosed, previously untreated cHL patient sample. Material for sequencing was peripheral blood mononuclear cells (PBMCs). The receptors derive from a human donor with classical Hodgkin lymphoma.

The chain combines TRBV15 with TRBJ1-5, with no clear D. Trimming took 0 bases from V and 0 from J, leaving 6 bases between them. CDR1 and CDR2 from the germline V gene are LNHNV and YYDKDF (reference sequence). The CDR3 extends over 15 amino acids. This chain's CDR3 is CATSRDRYSNQPQHF. In DNA form, the CDR3 reads TGTGCCACCAGCAGAGATCGGTATAGCAATCAGCCCCAGCATTTT. Together with reference TRBV15 and TRBJ1-5, the CDR3 gives the full variable domain: DAMVIQNPRYQVTQFGKPVTLSCSQTLNHNVMYWYQQKSSQAPKLLFHYYDKDFNNEADTPDNFQSRRPNTSFCFLDIRSPGLGDTAMYLCATSRDRYSNQPQHFGDGTRLSIL.

The chain combines TRBV27 with TRBJ2-1; D might be TRBD2 (6 bases). Germline V lookup: CDR1 MNHEY, CDR2 SMNVEV (reference sequence). This CDR3 region has 15 residues. The V and J ends lost 6 bases and 0 bases respectively, with 12 bases between them. The CDR3 bases are TGTGCCAGCAGCCACCCGGGAGCCTCCTACAATGAGCAGTTCTTC. Protein product: CASSHPGASYNEQFF.

In its sample, this clone was seen a few times. CDR3: CAGPLTQYF. The DNA of the CDR3 is TGTGCCGGGCCATTGACCCAGTACTTC. The chain uses TRBV9 and TRBJ2-5; D remains ambiguous. The CDR3 length is 9 residues. V lost 10 bases, J lost 7 bases, and 8 bases lay in between. Per the germline V gene, CDR1 is SGDLS and CDR2 is YYNGEE.

The CDR3, as DNA: TGTGCCAGCAGCGTAGTGACAGATACGCAGTATTTT. This gives the protein CASSVVTDTQYF. The genes are TRBV9 and TRBJ2-3; the D is unclear. This CDR3 spans 12 amino acids. Germline CDR1 is SGDLS and CDR2 is YYNGEE. The ends were cut back, 0 bases at V and 3 bases at J, with 2 bases in the middle.

J is TRBJ1-1 and V is TRBV5-8; possible D gene TRBD1, 5 bases. This CDR3 region has 14 residues. The V end lost 1 base, the J end lost 2 bases, and 9 bases lay between the germline ends. The germline gives CDR1 SGHTS, CDR2 YDEGEE. The CDR3 bases are TGTGCCAGCAGCTTGTTTGGGGGTAACACTGAAGCTTTCTTT. Translated, it gives CASSLFGGNTEAFF.

V and J are TRBV5-1 and TRBJ2-7; 7 nucleotides line up with TRBD1. The V segment lost 0 bases and the J segment 3 bases; nucleotides outside the gene matches: 3. The CDR3 runs 14 residues. Germline V gives CDR1 SGHRS, CDR2 YFSETQ. DNA of the CDR3: TGCGCCAGCAGCTTGGACAGGGGCTTCTACGAGCAGTACTTC. As protein: CASSLDRGFYEQYF.

This clone has only a few counts. The chain has TRBV18 and TRBJ1-3; TRBD1 is a possible D gene (5 bases). Per germline, CDR1 KGHSH and CDR2 LQKENI. V was trimmed by 2 bases and J by 2 bases, leaving 13 bases between them. The CDR3 is 16 residues long. The CDR3 sequence: CASSPGAFAAGNTIYF. The DNA of the CDR3 is TGTGCCAGCTCACCAGGGGCTTTCGCAGCTGGAAACACCATATATTTT. Full variable domain (missing parts from reference TRBV18 and TRBJ1-3): NAGVMQNPRHLVRRRGQEARLRCSPMKGHSHVYWYRQLPEEGLKFMVYLQKENIIDESGMPKERFSAEFPKEGPSILRIQQVVRGDSAAYFCASSPGAFAAGNTIYFGEGSWLTVV.

CDR3 loop: CASSSDRYQETQYF. As DNA, the CDR3 is TGTGCCAGCAGCTCCGACAGGTACCAAGAGACCCAGTACTTC. This chain links TRBV11-1 with TRBJ2-5, with a tentative D call TRBD1 (6 bases). CDR1 and CDR2 (germline): SGHAT, FQDESV (reference sequence). The CDR3 spans 14 residues. V dropped 4 bases and J dropped 0 bases, with 9 bases sitting between them.

The chain is built from TRBV28 and TRBJ1-1; D gene ambiguous. The germline V gene has CDR1 MDHEN and CDR2 SYDVKM. The CDR3 extends over 11 amino acids. Deletions cut 5 bases from V and 11 bases from J, with 12 bases between. CDR3 amino acids: CASSPGGRAFF. DNA for the CDR3: TGTGCCAGCAGTCCGGGAGGACGCGCTTTCTTT.

This chain joins TRBV18 and TRBJ1-1; 11 bases line up with TRBD1. The V segment lost 1 base and the J segment 5 bases; nucleotides outside the gene matches: 3. From germline, CDR1 is KGHSH and CDR2 LQKENI. The CDR3 contains 15 residues. The CDR3 reads CASSPLGTGGTEAFF. The CDR3 DNA reads TGTGCCAGCTCACCACTGGGGACAGGGGGGACTGAAGCTTTCTTT.

This clone was recorded a few times. The rearrangement uses TRBV6-1 and TRBJ2-7; D is undetermined. Trimming removed 3 bases at V and 0 bases at J, with 6 bases between. Germline V gene lookup returns CDR1 MNHNS and CDR2 SASEGT. The CDR3 length is 13 residues. The DNA for the CDR3 is TGTGCCAGCAGTGAGGGCTTCTCCTACGAGCAGTACTTC. This translates into CASSEGFSYEQYF.

This chain links TRBV5-4 with TRBJ2-3; the match to TRBD2 covers 9 bases. Germline-derived CDR1 and CDR2 are SGHNT and YYREEE (reference sequence). The CDR3 loop spans 16 amino acids. The V and J ends lost 4 bases and 4 bases, in that order; junction bases with no gene match: 10. The CDR3 DNA reads as TGTGCCAGCAGCCCCGGGACTAGCAGAGGTGCAGATACGCAGTATTTT. This encodes CASSPGTSRGADTQYF.

This clone was found once. This chain joins TRBV5-5 and TRBJ1-5; a possible D gene is TRBD1 (5 bases). V lost 3 bases to trimming and J lost 10 bases, with 20 bases between them. Germline V gives CDR1 SGHKS, CDR2 YYEKEE (reference sequence). The CDR3 sequence is 15 residues long. The CDR3 sequence: CASSWRGESLTPQHF. The CDR3 DNA is TGTGCCAGCAGCTGGCGGGGGGAGTCCCTCACCCCCCAGCATTTT.

This clone was picked up a small number of times. The chain combines TRBV2 with TRBJ1-1, with D unclear. CDR1 and CDR2 from the germline V gene are SNHLY and FYNNEI. V dropped 4 bases and J dropped 0 bases, with 6 bases sitting between them. This CDR3 contains 13 residues. CDR3 nucleotide sequence: TGTGCCAGCAGTGCTGACATGAACACTGAAGCTTTCTTT. Its translation is CASSADMNTEAFF.

V is TRBV6-5 and J is TRBJ2-3; 8 bases align to TRBD1. CDR1 and CDR2 from the germline V gene are MNHEY and SVGAGI. V shed 9 bases, J shed 6 bases, and the junction held 14 bases outside the gene matches. The CDR3 is 15 residues long. Written as DNA, the CDR3 is TGTGCCAGTAAATCATATCAGGGGGCGCCGGATACGCAGTATTTT. This sequence encodes CASKSYQGAPDTQYF.

The genes are TRBV5-4 and TRBJ2-3, with 12 bases lining up with TRBD2. Per germline, CDR1 SGHNT and CDR2 YYREEE (reference sequence). With 0 bases clipped from V and 3 bases from J, the junction kept 2 bases outside the gene matches. The CDR3 totals 16 residues. The CDR3 region has the DNA TGTGCCAGCAGCTTGGGGCTAGCGGGGGGGACAGATACGCAGTATTTT. This codes for CASSLGLAGGTDTQYF.

By its share, this clone is large. The chain joins TRBV9 to TRBJ1-5; D possibly corresponds to TRBD1 (5 bases). Trimming took off 0 bases at V and 3 bases at J, with 13 bases between the two ends. Germline lookup yields CDR1 SGDLS and CDR2 YYNGEE. The CDR3 has 16 residues. CDR3 sequence: CASSVGPNRFNQPQHF. CDR3 DNA sequence: TGTGCCAGCAGCGTAGGGCCGAACAGGTTCAATCAGCCCCAGCATTTT.

The chain links TRBV5-5 to TRBJ1-4; D may be TRBD1 (6 bases). CDR3 length: 14 residues. Trimming stripped 4 bases from V and 4 bases from J, with 11 bases between. Germline lookup yields CDR1 SGHKS and CDR2 YYEKEE (reference sequence). CDR3 DNA sequence: TGTGCCAGCAGCACCAAACAGGGTAATGAAAAACTGTTTTTT. This gives the protein CASSTKQGNEKLFF.

This clone has a single count. The J gene is TRBJ2-3, the V gene TRBV9; TRBD2 agrees at 8 bases. The CDR3 covers 16 residues. The germline gives CDR1 SGDLS, CDR2 YYNGEE. The V and J ends lost 4 bases and 2 bases, in that order; junction bases with no gene match: 9. The CDR3 loop reads CASSQTASGPTDTQYF. The DNA for the CDR3 is TGTGCCAGCAGCCAGACGGCTAGCGGGCCCACAGATACGCAGTATTTT.

The V call is TRBV19, the J call TRBJ2-3; 10 bases map to TRBD1. J lost 1 base, V lost 5 bases, and 0 bases had no gene match. The CDR3 spans 14 residues. Germline assignment: CDR1 LNHDA and CDR2 SQIVND (reference sequence). The CDR3 coding sequence is TGTGCCAGTAGTGGGACAGGGGGCACAGATACGCAGTATTTT. Protein sequence: CASSGTGGTDTQYF.

The rearrangement joins TRBV5-1 to TRBJ2-1; 8 positions match TRBD1. Germline-derived CDR1 and CDR2 are SGHRS and YFSETQ. V gave up 2 bases and J gave up 3 bases; unmatched junction bases: 7. This CDR3 is 16 amino acids long. The CDR3, as DNA: TGCGCCAGCAGCTTAGATGCGACAGGGGTCTACAATGAGCAGTTCTTC. Its translation: CASSLDATGVYNEQFF.

The chain uses TRBV18 and TRBJ1-1; TRBD1 aligns across 8 bases. The CDR3 is made up of 15 amino acids. Trimming removed 6 bases from V and 1 base from J; junction bases left unmatched: 7. The germline gives CDR1 KGHSH, CDR2 LQKENI. CDR3 sequence: CASSSKQGGNTEAFF. The CDR3 DNA reads TGTGCCAGCTCCTCCAAACAGGGGGGGAACACTGAAGCTTTCTTT.

The chain employs TRBV5-4 and TRBJ2-3, with D perhaps matching TRBD1 or TRBD2 (6 bases each). The CDR3 contains 18 residues. The germline gives CDR1 SGHNT, CDR2 YYREEE (reference sequence). V gave up 0 bases and J gave up 3 bases, with 20 bases separating them. The CDR3 sequence: CASSLDGTLERGTDTQYF. The CDR3 DNA is TGTGCCAGCAGCTTGGATGGGACTTTAGAAAGGGGGACAGATACGCAGTATTTT.

J is TRBJ2-4 and V is TRBV5-6; TRBD1 or TRBD2 may be the D gene (5 bases each). The germline gives CDR1 SGHDT, CDR2 YYEEEE. The V end lost 4 bases, the J end lost 6 bases, and 17 bases lay between the germline ends. The CDR3 contains 15 residues. CDR3 sequence (DNA): TGTGCCAGCAGCGTTGGGGCGGGTGGGGGAAACATTCAGTACTTC. Its protein is CASSVGAGGGNIQYF.

The chain carries TRBV7-9 and TRBJ2-5; no clear D. CDR1 SEHNR and CDR2 FQNEAQ come from the germline V gene (reference sequence). Trimming removed 7 bases from V and 2 bases from J, with 11 bases in between. CDR3 size: 13 residues. CDR3 nucleotides: TGTGCCAGCAAGAAGACACCTCAAGAGACCCAGTACTTC. Its protein is CASKKTPQETQYF.

In nucleotides, the CDR3 is TGTGCCAGCTCCGGGACCCTGGGTGGTCAGCCCCAGCATTTT. Protein product: CASSGTLGGQPQHF. The V gene is TRBV27, the J gene TRBJ1-5, with a weak D call TRBD1 (5 bases). Trimming pared 8 bases from V and 6 bases from J, leaving 17 bases between. Germline V CDR1 and CDR2: MNHEY, SMNVEV (reference sequence). CDR3 length: 14 residues.

The CDR3, as DNA: TGTGCTAGTGGTTTTGGGGGGCTTTACGAGCAGTACTTC. It specifies CASGFGGLYEQYF. V usage is TRBV12-5 and J usage is TRBJ2-7, with D perhaps given as TRBD1 or TRBD2 (6 bases each). Germline V gene sequence: CDR1 LGHNT, CDR2 FRNRAP. The length of the CDR3 is 13 residues. V shed 3 bases and J shed 4 bases, with 10 bases lying between them.

The genes are TRBV9 and TRBJ2-3, with D uncertain. The CDR3 is 14 amino acids. Germline V gives CDR1 SGDLS, CDR2 YYNGEE. V lost 0 bases to trimming and J lost 8 bases, with 13 bases between them. The CDR3 nucleotides read TGTGCCAGCAGCGTAGTCGGAGAAGCAGTTACGCAGTATTTT. It specifies CASSVVGEAVTQYF.

The rearrangement uses TRBV2 and TRBJ2-2; 10 nucleotides agree with TRBD1. The V gene end was trimmed by 7 bases and the J gene end by 7 bases; junction bases not matched to a gene: 6. CDR1 is SNHLY and CDR2 is FYNNEI in the germline V gene. This CDR3 is 14 amino acids long. CDR3 bases: TGTGCCAGCACCCAGACAGGGGGCGGCGGGGAGCTGTTTTTT. It translates to CASTQTGGGGELFF.